This T cell receptor beta chain was identified during a study of shared clonotypes between healthy human individuals. At the level of the study: Aged between 18 and 49, the donors were a couple of women and a few men. General study points: The researchers took only blood, and tissue repertoires probably look different.

The CDR3 covers 13 residues. Trimming removed 2 bases at V and 2 bases at J, with 8 bases between. Germline V gives CDR1 SQVTM, CDR2 ANQGSEA. The authors distributed each subset's genomic DNA evenly over several immunoSEQ plates. Using immunoSEQ multiplex PCR, the repertoire was profiled, and TCRdb retains in-frame clones only, with some absent. The sample carries 2 million to 3 million clones, just over 90% recorded once. This clone was observed once. Its antigen is undetermined. This same CDR3 is encoded by further DNA sequences in the sample. Source material: naive CD4+ T cells sorted from blood. Subset given: CD45RA+ positively selected. The V call is TRBV29-1, the J call TRBJ2-3; D not certain. This clonotype originated in a man younger than 30 in good health. CDR3 sequence: CSVERPLTDTQYF. The DNA for the CDR3 is TGCAGCGTTGAAAGGCCCCTCACAGATACGCAGTATTTT.